This T cell receptor beta chain appears in the sequencing data of a study of blood T cell repertoires in COVID-19. Study-wide context: Researchers got acute and convalescent COVID-19 samples from the United States, Italy and Spain. PBMCs, B-cell-depleted T cells, or T cells were the source of the cDNA or gDNA that made up the material.

The method was immunoSEQ multiplex PCR; TCRdb's version includes in-frame clones alone and lacks a portion of them. The sample lists fewer than 200,000 clones, about 86% occurring once. Germline CDR1 is SGDLS and CDR2 is YYNGEE. The V end lost 0 bases, the J end lost 5 bases, and 10 bases lay between the germline ends. The CDR3 is made up of 14 amino acids. The chain links TRBV9 to TRBJ2-3, with D tentatively TRBD2 (6 bases). This clonotype was sampled from a man aged 50 or older with active or convalescent COVID-19. Sequences were obtained from peripheral blood. The CDR3 nucleotides are TGTGCCAGCAGCGTAGAACTAGCTGGAGATACGCAGTATTTT. Amino acids: CASSVELAGDTQYF.